One sample yielded the 27 T cell receptor beta chains listed below, sequenced in a study of T cells in Graves' hyperthyroidism and ophthalmopathy. Amplified TCR beta CDR3 regions derived from RNA transcripts. The TCR CDR3 first-round RT-PCR relied on the HTBI primer set. TCRdb re-called the multiplex PCR reads through MiXCR, storing one row per CDR3 protein. The table has hundreds of thousands of distinct CDR3 sequences, 15% to 19% seen once. Sequenced: blood. The source is a woman aged 18-35 years with Graves' hyperthyroidism.

This clonotype was seen many times. This chain links TRBV10-1 with TRBJ1-3; 7 bases fit TRBD1. Germline V lookup: CDR1 WNHNN, CDR2 SYGVQD (reference sequence). Germline trimming cut 6 bases from V and 5 bases from J; bases unmatched to any gene: 7. The length of the CDR3 is 14 residues. As DNA, the CDR3 is TGCGCCAGCAGGTACAGGGGCAAGCGAAACACCATATATTTT. Its translation: CASRYRGKRNTIYF.

This chain links TRBV13 with TRBJ2-6; D unresolved. The CDR3 contains 15 residues. The V and J ends lost 3 bases and 8 bases respectively, with 14 bases between them. Germline V gene lookup returns CDR1 PRHDT and CDR2 FYEKMQ (reference sequence). CDR3 loop: CASSLGVTRSNVLTF. CDR3 bases: TGTGCCAGCAGCTTGGGTGTTACGAGGTCCAACGTCCTGACTTTC.

This clonotype was seen many times. The chain employs TRBV6-1 and TRBJ1-1; D ambiguous. V was pared by 2 bases and J by 4 bases, with 11 bases between. The CDR3 totals 14 residues. Germline lookup yields CDR1 MNHNS and CDR2 SASEGT. The CDR3 here is CASSERTDGTEAFF. DNA for the CDR3: TGTGCCAGCAGTGAAAGGACGGACGGCACTGAAGCTTTCTTT.

The chain recombines TRBV20-1 with TRBJ1-5, with TRBD1 identical over 9 bases. CDR3 length equals 15 residues. Looked up from germline, CDR1 is DFQATT and CDR2 is SNEGSKA (reference sequence). V gave up 2 bases and J gave up 2 bases; unmatched junction bases: 4. The CDR3 spells CSARTGGAGNQPQHF. As DNA, the CDR3 is TGCAGTGCTAGAACAGGGGGCGCCGGCAATCAGCCCCAGCATTTT.

This CDR3 is CASSFTGGVETQYF. For the CDR3, the DNA is TGTGCCAGCAGTTTTACGGGGGGGGTTGAGACCCAGTACTTC. This chain uses TRBV12-3 or TRBV12-4 with TRBJ2-5; 8 bases line up with TRBD2. CDR3 length: 14 residues. Trimming removed 3 bases from V and 5 bases from J; junction bases left unmatched: 5.

This clonotype was detected a few times. The genes are TRBV5-1 and TRBJ1-6; D unresolved. Germline loops: CDR1 SGHRS, CDR2 YFSETQ. V lost 4 bases and J 5 bases, leaving 16 bases between the germline ends. The CDR3 spans 16 residues. Written as DNA, the CDR3 is TGCGCCAGCAGCCTTGGCGGTTCCGCCAATAATTCACCCCTCCACTTT. Translating gives CASSLGGSANNSPLHF.

The chain couples TRBV6-1 to TRBJ2-2; 8 nucleotides align to TRBD2. Germline V gene data show CDR1 as MNHNS and CDR2 as SASEGT. The CDR3 contains 17 residues. The ends lost 7 bases at V and 4 bases at J; junction bases unmatched: 14. CDR3 in DNA: TGTGCCAGCAACCCTTGGGGACGGGGGGGGAGCACCGGGGAGCTGTTTTTT. Residues: CASNPWGRGGSTGELFF.

In its sample, this clonotype was seen many times. This sequence joins TRBV2 and TRBJ1-5, with 9 bases aligning to TRBD1. The CDR3 length is 15 residues. CDR1 and CDR2 (germline): SNHLY, FYNNEI. The junction had 10 bases not matched to a gene; V was cut back by 7 bases and J by 6 bases. The CDR3 nucleotides read TGTGCCAGCAATGGGGACAGGGCACTTGCTCAGCCCCAGCATTTT. Translating it yields CASNGDRALAQPQHF.

This rearrangement joins TRBV15 to TRBJ2-1; unclear D gene. This CDR3 contains 16 residues. Germline CDR1 reads LNHNV; CDR2 reads YYDKDF (reference sequence). Trimming left V 0 bases short and J 6 bases short, with 15 bases between. The CDR3 region has the DNA TGTGCCACCAGCAGAGATAGGTCTGTCAAGTTCAATGAGCAGTTCTTC. Its protein is CATSRDRSVKFNEQFF.

This clonotype occurred many times. The J gene is TRBJ1-1, the V gene TRBV5-5, with D possibly matching TRBD1 (5 bases). Germline V gene lookup returns CDR1 SGHKS and CDR2 YYEKEE (reference sequence). The CDR3 totals 15 residues. V was shortened by 4 bases and J by 5 bases, with 18 bases between the two germline ends. CDR3 bases: TGTGCCAGCAGCCCGGCCGAGGGGTTCGGGACTGAAGCTTTCTTT. Its protein product is CASSPAEGFGTEAFF.

The sample holds a few counts of this clonotype. The V gene is TRBV10-3, the J gene TRBJ1-2; D is possibly TRBD1 (5 bases). CDR3 size: 13 residues. The V end was cut by 4 bases, the J end by 4 bases, with 10 bases between. Germline CDR1 ENHRY, CDR2 SYGVKD. Here the CDR3 reads CAISVDSFYGYTF. CDR3 in DNA: TGTGCCATCAGTGTCGACAGCTTCTATGGCTACACCTTC.

The chain is built from TRBV6-1 and TRBJ2-5; D tentatively reads TRBD1 or TRBD2 (6 bases each). Germline V gene lookup returns CDR1 MNHNS and CDR2 SASEGT. Deletions cut 4 bases from V and 7 bases from J, with 22 bases between. The length of the CDR3 is 16 residues. Written as DNA, the CDR3 is TGTGCCAGCAGTGTATTGCGGGACGGATTACAGGGGACCCAGTACTTC. Encoded protein: CASSVLRDGLQGTQYF.

The gene calls are TRBV6-5 and TRBJ1-1; D is perhaps TRBD1 (5 bases). This CDR3 is 18 amino acids long. Germline CDR1 reads MNHEY; CDR2 reads SVGAGI. Trimming pared 2 bases from V and 1 base from J, leaving 20 bases between. The CDR3: CASSYGRGLGDGNTEAFF. In DNA, the CDR3 is TGTGCCAGCAGTTACGGACGGGGCCTCGGAGACGGGAACACTGAAGCTTTCTTT.

The V and J genes are TRBV4-2 and TRBJ2-3; no definite D call. There are 15 residues in the CDR3. V shed 1 base and J shed 2 bases, with 10 bases lying between them. CDR1 and CDR2 (germline): LGHNA, YNFKEQ. DNA of the CDR3: TGTGCCAGCAGCCAAGTTTCGAGCCTCACAGATACGCAGTATTTT. Its translation: CASSQVSSLTDTQYF.

At least ten counts were recorded for this clonotype. This chain connects TRBV28 to TRBJ1-5; D not certain. The CDR3 totals 13 residues. CDR1 is MDHEN and CDR2 is SYDVKM in the germline V gene. Trimming took off 8 bases at V and 2 bases at J, with 10 bases between the two ends. The CDR3 region has the DNA TGTGCCAGCGGCACCAGTCGCAATCAGCCCCAGCATTTT. This codes for CASGTSRNQPQHF. Complete variable domain (other parts from reference TRBV28 and TRBJ1-5): DVKVTQSSRYLVKRTGEKVFLECVQDMDHENMFWYRQDPGLGLRLIYFSYDVKMKEKGDIPEGYSVSREKKERFSLILESASTNQTSMYLCASGTSRNQPQHFGDGTRLSIL.

This chain connects TRBV29-1 to TRBJ1-2; 8 nucleotides align to TRBD1. CDR3 length: 16 residues. V trimming: 4 bases; J trimming: 3 bases; junction bases outside the gene matches: 13. CDR1 is SQVTM, CDR2 ANQGSEA, per germline. CDR3 residues: CSVVGVPNRGYYGYTF. CDR3 bases: TGCAGCGTTGTAGGAGTTCCGAACAGGGGGTACTATGGCTACACCTTC.

This clonotype was counted ten times or more. The V and J genes are TRBV7-2 and TRBJ2-5; 11 bases agree with TRBD2. Per the germline V gene, CDR1 is SGHTA and CDR2 is FQGNSA. Trimming removed 0 bases from V and 10 bases from J; junction bases left unmatched: 4. The CDR3 extends over 14 amino acids. The CDR3 DNA is TGTGCCAGCAGCTTAGCGCCTAGCGGGGGGCTCCAGTACTTC. Amino acid sequence: CASSLAPSGGLQYF.

This clonotype has at least ten counts. The chain carries TRBV27 and TRBJ1-5; D unclear. CDR3 length equals 14 residues. Germline-derived CDR1 and CDR2 are MNHEY and SMNVEV (reference sequence). V lost 3 bases and J lost 5, with 11 bases in between. CDR3 loop: CASSLAAYDQPQHF. The CDR3 coding sequence is TGTGCCAGCAGTTTGGCGGCATACGATCAGCCCCAGCATTTT.

This clonotype was seen many times. This rearrangement joins TRBV2 to TRBJ2-2; 8 bases agree with TRBD1. The V gene end was trimmed by 7 bases and the J gene end by 0 bases; junction bases not matched to a gene: 1. CDR1 is SNHLY and CDR2 is FYNNEI in the germline V gene. This CDR3 contains 14 residues. CDR3: CASMDRANTGELFF. The CDR3 coding sequence is TGTGCCAGCATGGACAGGGCGAACACCGGGGAGCTGTTTTTT.

The chain links TRBV4-1 to TRBJ1-1; D not resolved. Germline V gene sequence: CDR1 MGHRA, CDR2 YSYEKL. CDR3 length equals 16 residues. Trimming removed 8 bases at V and 1 base at J, with 20 bases between. The CDR3 DNA sequence: TGCGCCAGCTGCAATTACCCAAATACTGCGAACACTGAAGCTTTCTTT. As protein: CASCNYPNTANTEAFF.

V and J are TRBV6-5 and TRBJ2-2, with D possibly matching TRBD2 (5 bases). The V end was cut by 0 bases, the J end by 6 bases, with 8 bases between. The CDR3 is 14 residues long. Germline CDR1 MNHEY, CDR2 SVGAGI. The CDR3 is CASSYSEGPGELFF. CDR3 coding DNA: TGTGCCAGCAGTTACTCTGAGGGCCCCGGGGAGCTGTTTTTT.

This clonotype was counted many times. The chain carries TRBV28 and TRBJ1-3, with 7 nucleotides matching TRBD1. J was trimmed by 0 bases and V by 2 bases; bases with no gene match: 16. The length of the CDR3 is 20 residues. Germline CDR1 reads MDHEN; CDR2 reads SYDVKM. For the CDR3, the DNA is TGTGCCAGCAGTTTAAAGCCAAAATCTTTATCAGGGGGCTCTGGAAACACCATATATTTT. Translated, it gives CASSLKPKSLSGGSGNTIYF.

This clonotype came up many times. The chain couples TRBV6-2 or TRBV6-3 to TRBJ1-1; maybe TRBD1 (5 bases). The V end was cut by 10 bases, the J end by 0 bases, with 15 bases between. CDR1 and CDR2 from the germline V gene are MNHEY and SVGEGT. The CDR3 runs to 14 residues. The CDR3 loop is CATLKGLMNTEAFF. CDR3 sequence (DNA): TGTGCCACCCTGAAGGGGCTTATGAACACTGAAGCTTTCTTT.

This chain uses TRBV7-2 with TRBJ1-3, with 9 positions matching TRBD1. Germline V lookup: CDR1 SGHTA, CDR2 FQGNSA. The CDR3 extends over 14 amino acids. Trimming cost V 5 bases and J 6 bases; bases outside gene matches: 5. CDR3 nucleotide sequence: TGTGCCAGCAGCGCCGGGACAGGGAAAAACACCATATATTTT. This sequence encodes CASSAGTGKNTIYF.

The chain combines TRBV2 with TRBJ1-1, with TRBD1 matching over 9 bases. Losses at the gene ends were 6 bases for V and 5 bases for J; bases not matched to a gene: 4. Germline-derived CDR1 and CDR2 are SNHLY and FYNNEI. The CDR3 is made up of 13 amino acids. CDR3 loop: CASRNRGRTEAFF. In DNA form, the CDR3 reads TGTGCCAGCAGAAACAGGGGGCGGACTGAAGCTTTCTTT.

The rearrangement links TRBV2 to TRBJ1-5; 7 nucleotides line up with TRBD1. CDR1 is SNHLY and CDR2 is FYNNEI in the germline V gene. The CDR3 sequence is 14 residues long. Germline trimming cut 9 bases from V and 6 bases from J; bases unmatched to any gene: 11. CDR3 residues: CASSETGHFQPQHF. CDR3 DNA sequence: TGTGCCAGTTCTGAGACAGGGCATTTTCAGCCCCAGCATTTT.

At least ten counts were recorded for this clonotype. The J gene is TRBJ2-7, the V gene TRBV3-1; D remains ambiguous. The germline V and J ends were trimmed by 0 bases and 1 base, with 13 bases remaining between them. The CDR3 is 16 amino acids. The germline V gene has CDR1 LGHDT and CDR2 YNNKEL (reference sequence). CDR3 amino acids: CASSQEAGPSSYEQYF. The CDR3, as DNA: TGTGCCAGCAGCCAAGAGGCAGGTCCTTCTTCCTACGAGCAGTACTTC.